This T cell receptor (beta chain) was recovered during a study of T-cell memory formation after mild COVID-19. From the 5' RACE reads, TCRdb called clonotypes with MiXCR, one entry per CDR3 protein. The table shows 470,000 or so distinct CDR3 sequences, with about 20% occurring only once. Germline V CDR1 and CDR2: SGHRS, YFSETQ. Trimming left V 3 bases short and J 0 bases short, with 10 bases between. The CDR3 runs 14 residues. Regarding this clonotype: Its target is not known.

Study findings and constraints: Among clones contracting day 15 to 85, CD4/CD8 was balanced, whereas later expanders leaned CD4+.

The J gene is TRBJ2-7, the V gene TRBV5-1; D remains ambiguous. Sequenced: PBMCs or a T cell subset sorted from them (not recorded which). The sequence was obtained from an adult woman who had mild COVID-19 (a few samples of this study predate the infection). Cell type and time point are not known. The CDR3 DNA follows: TGCGCCAGCAGCTATGACGGAATCTCCTACGAGCAGTACTTC. It yields the protein CASSYDGISYEQYF.